This T cell receptor beta chain was profiled in a study of CD4 T cells in relation to SARS-CoV-2 and coronaviruses. Concerning this clone: Its specificity is unknown.

Unexposed donor CD4+ T cells date from about 2011-2018, before the COVID-19 pandemic. CD4+ T cells were isolated from the cells after around 11 days of culture. TCRdb keeps only in-frame clones here, not all; method: immunoSEQ multiplex PCR. The repertoire holds about 15,000 clones, with 78% as singletons. Germline V lookup: CDR1 LNHDA, CDR2 SQIVND (reference sequence). The CDR3 length is 15 residues. V lost 3 bases and J lost 5, with 16 bases in between. The chain links TRBV19 to TRBJ2-5; possibly TRBD1 for D (5 bases). This TCR was sampled from a human donor in good health. What was sequenced was CD4+ T cells from PBMCs, cultured in vitro. The DNA of the CDR3 is TGTGCCAGTAGTATGGGGCAAGGCCAGAGGGAGACCCAGTACTTC. It yields the protein CASSMGQGQRETQYF.